This T cell receptor beta chain derives from a study of beta chain features in type 1 diabetes. Sorting that relied on CD45RO/CCR7/CD25/CD127/CD95/CD27 yielded CD4+ naive, central memory, regulatory and stem cell-like memory cells. A remark on this clone: Its matching antigen is unknown.

From germline, CDR1 is GTSNPN and CDR2 SVGIG (reference sequence). The CDR3 contains 13 residues. Study outcomes and limitations: PCR might favor shorter templates, equally in patients and controls. For cells with high TCR expression, cDNA sequencing could yield over-representation. A closer apparent resemblance between naive, central memory and Treg TCRB repertoires was seen in patients than in healthy donors.

cDNA synthesis used the whole RNA isolate, giving expressed TCRB sequences. Profiled with immunoSEQ multiplex PCR; TCRdb holds only in-frame clones, not every one. The table has about 350,000 clones, about 18% seen once. The chain carries TRBV30 and TRBJ1-6; TRBD1 aligns across 9 bases. The sequencing input was naive CD4+ T cells from blood. The origin of this receptor is a young woman in good health. This CDR3 is CAVGTGIISPLHF. The CDR3 DNA reads TGTGCTGTCGGGACAGGGATTATTTCACCCCTCCACTTT.